These 32 T cell receptor beta chains came from one sample sequenced in a study of graft-versus-host responses after intestinal transplantation. Profiled with immunoSEQ multiplex PCR; TCRdb holds only in-frame clones, not every one. Of approximately 100,000 clones listed, roughly 82% were seen once; the top ten hold 1.4%. The material was PBMCs, obtained 255 days after intestinal transplant. The receptors here all came from a human patient who received an intestinal transplant, so some T cells may come from the graft donor.

The V call is TRBV4-2, the J call TRBJ2-1; D possibly corresponds to TRBD2 (6 bases). The CDR3 is made up of 16 amino acids. Germline values: CDR1 LGHNA, CDR2 YNFKEQ. V lost 1 base to trimming and J lost 0 bases, with 10 bases between them. The CDR3 spells CASSQGGLSSYNEQFF. DNA for the CDR3: TGTGCCAGCAGCCAAGGAGGACTATCCTCCTACAATGAGCAGTTCTTC.

The V call is TRBV5-5, the J call TRBJ1-5; 9 bases align to TRBD1. Germline V CDR1 and CDR2: SGHKS, YYEKEE (reference sequence). V shed 4 bases, J shed 0 bases, and the junction held 8 bases outside the gene matches. This CDR3 contains 17 residues. The CDR3 protein is CASSPFVGQGSNQPQHF. The CDR3 nucleotides read TGTGCCAGCAGCCCGTTTGTGGGACAGGGTAGCAATCAGCCCCAGCATTTT.

The gene calls are TRBV30 and TRBJ2-1, with TRBD2 as a possible D gene (7 bases). Germline V gene lookup returns CDR1 GTSNPN and CDR2 SVGIG (reference sequence). V was pared by 2 bases and J by 8 bases, with 16 bases between. The CDR3 spans 14 residues. The DNA of the CDR3 is TGTGCCTGGAGTCGGGGGGCGGCCGAGGATGAGCAGTTCTTC. Its protein is CAWSRGAAEDEQFF.

V and J are TRBV25-1 and TRBJ1-6; D possibly corresponds to TRBD1 (5 bases). V was clipped by 6 bases and J by 8 bases, with 14 bases between them. The CDR3 loop spans 14 amino acids. Per germline, CDR1 MGHDK and CDR2 SYGVNS. The CDR3 protein is CASSSGTYYSPLHF. For the CDR3, the DNA is TGTGCCAGCAGCTCCGGGACGTATTATTCACCCCTCCACTTT.

The J gene is TRBJ1-1, the V gene TRBV5-1; D might be TRBD1 (6 bases). This CDR3 has 15 residues. Germline values: CDR1 SGHRS, CDR2 YFSETQ. The ends were cut back, 5 bases at V and 1 base at J, with 15 bases in the middle. CDR3 in DNA: TGCGCCAGCAGGGCTGGGATGGACAGGAACACTGAAGCTTTCTTT. It yields the protein CASRAGMDRNTEAFF. Drawing the rest from reference TRBV5-1 and TRBJ1-1, the complete variable domain is KAGVTQTPRYLIKTRGQQVTLSCSPISGHRSVSWYQQTPGQGLQFLFEYFSETQRNKGNFPGRFSGRQFSNSRSEMNVSTLELGDSALYLCASRAGMDRNTEAFFGQGTRLTVV.

In this sample, this clone turned up a few times. V is TRBV6-1 and J is TRBJ1-1, with a possible D match to TRBD1 (6 bases). CDR3 length: 15 amino acids. Germline loops: CDR1 MNHNS, CDR2 SASEGT. Trimming took 10 bases from V and 1 from J, leaving 19 bases between them. The CDR3 is CAIRGGPLENTEAFF. CDR3 nucleotide sequence: TGTGCCATCCGGGGGGGGCCCCTTGAGAACACTGAAGCTTTCTTT.

CDR3 DNA sequence: TGTGCCAGCAGCGGGTTGGGACGCAACACCGGGGAGCTGTTTTTT. This translates into CASSGLGRNTGELFF. The chain uses TRBV5-4 and TRBJ2-2; D possibly matches TRBD1 or TRBD2 (5 bases each). CDR1 is SGHNT, CDR2 YYREEE, per germline (reference sequence). V was cut by 4 bases and J by 2 bases, with 12 bases left in between. The length of the CDR3 is 15 residues. The full variable domain, in which reference TRBV5-4 and TRBJ2-2 provide the parts outside the CDR3, is ETGVTQSPTHLIKTRGQQVTLRCSSQSGHNTVSWYQQALGQGPQFIFQYYREEENGRGNFPPRFSGLQFPNYSSELNVNALELDDSALYLCASSGLGRNTGELFFGEGSRLTVL.

The chain employs TRBV9 and TRBJ2-1; TRBD2 matches at 7 bases. The CDR3 has 17 amino acids. CDR1 and CDR2 (germline): SGDLS, YYNGEE. V lost 3 bases, J lost 1 base, and 10 bases stayed unmatched. The chain's CDR3 is CASSARTSMTSYNEQFF. The CDR3 coding sequence is TGTGCCAGCAGCGCAAGGACTAGTATGACTTCCTACAATGAGCAGTTCTTC.

This clone was observed a few times. The CDR3, as DNA: TGCGCCAGGGACAGGTCAAGAATGGGAAACACCATATATTTT. Its protein product is CARDRSRMGNTIYF. V and J are TRBV10-1 and TRBJ1-3; 7 bases map to TRBD1. This CDR3 is 14 amino acids long. With 9 bases clipped from V and 4 bases from J, the junction kept 9 bases outside the gene matches. The V gene's germline CDR1 is WNHNN and CDR2 SYGVQD (reference sequence).

The rearrangement uses TRBV5-4 and TRBJ1-1; 10 bases match TRBD1. This CDR3 region has 16 residues. Germline CDR1 reads SGHNT; CDR2 reads YYREEE (reference sequence). Trimming at V came to 4 bases and at J to 11 bases, leaving 17 bases not matched to a gene. Written as DNA, the CDR3 is TGTGCCAGCAGCCTACGCCCCCCCGGGACAGGGGTGATTGCTTTCTTT. Its translation: CASSLRPPGTGVIAFF.

J is TRBJ1-1 and V is TRBV19, with a tentative D call TRBD1 (5 bases). The CDR3 is made up of 15 amino acids. Trimming removed 3 bases at V and 1 base at J, with 12 bases between. Germline V gene sequence: CDR1 LNHDA, CDR2 SQIVND (reference sequence). The CDR3 here is CASSIRVRGNTEAFF. The CDR3 DNA follows: TGTGCCAGTAGTATTCGGGTGAGGGGGAACACTGAAGCTTTCTTT.

This chain joins TRBV6-5 and TRBJ2-7; tentatively, D is TRBD1 (6 bases). CDR1 and CDR2 from the germline V gene are MNHEY and SVGAGI. V dropped 6 bases and J dropped 2 bases, with 17 bases sitting between them. This CDR3 comprises 15 residues. CDR3 protein: CASRPSTGFPYEQYF. The CDR3 DNA reads TGTGCCAGCAGACCGAGTACAGGGTTTCCCTACGAGCAGTACTTC.

The V call is TRBV28, the J call TRBJ2-3; D may match TRBD1 or TRBD2 (5 bases each). The CDR3 has 16 residues. The ends were cut back, 6 bases at V and 0 bases at J, with 16 bases in the middle. The germline V gene has CDR1 MDHEN and CDR2 SYDVKM. Written as DNA, the CDR3 is TGTGCCAGCAGGGGACCACTAGGAATTAGCACAGATACGCAGTATTTT. Amino acid sequence: CASRGPLGISTDTQYF.

In its sample, this clone was seen once. Other DNA sequences in this specimen translate into the identical CDR3. The chain recombines TRBV11-2 with TRBJ2-7; 9 bases are a match to TRBD1. The germline gives CDR1 SGHAT, CDR2 FQNNGV. The CDR3 covers 14 residues. Germline trimming cut 5 bases from V and 5 bases from J; bases unmatched to any gene: 7. DNA for the CDR3: TGTGCCAGCAGCCGAGGGACAGGGAAAGACGAGCAGTACGTC. Its protein is CASSRGTGKDEQYV.

The rearrangement links TRBV19 to TRBJ1-1; D not resolved. The germline CDR1 and CDR2 sequences are LNHDA and SQIVND (reference sequence). The CDR3 spans 13 residues. Trimming removed 5 bases at V and 0 bases at J, with 7 bases between. The CDR3 here is CASSQQMNTEAFF. The CDR3 DNA reads TGTGCCAGTAGTCAACAGATGAACACTGAAGCTTTCTTT.

The J gene is TRBJ2-5, the V gene TRBV6-1, with TRBD2 as a possible D gene (6 bases). The CDR3 runs to 15 residues. Germline lookup yields CDR1 MNHNS and CDR2 SASEGT. Trimming pared 0 bases from V and 2 bases from J, leaving 10 bases between. The CDR3 protein is CASSEARGSQETQYF. DNA for the CDR3: TGTGCCAGCAGTGAAGCGCGGGGATCTCAAGAGACCCAGTACTTC.

The chain joins TRBV7-6 to TRBJ1-5, with 7 bases matching TRBD1. This CDR3 has 15 residues. The V gene end was trimmed by 1 base and the J gene end by 5 bases; junction bases not matched to a gene: 5. Germline V gene data show CDR1 as SGHVS and CDR2 as FNYEAQ. Written as DNA, the CDR3 is TGTGCCAGCAGCTTAGTAGACAGGGAAGATCAGCCCCAGCATTTT. Protein product: CASSLVDREDQPQHF.

The chain has TRBV4-1 and TRBJ2-2, with D possibly called TRBD1 or TRBD2 (5 bases each). CDR3 length: 20 amino acids. The V gene lost 0 bases and the J gene lost 4 bases, with 24 bases spanning the gap. In germline, CDR1 is MGHRA, CDR2 YSYEKL. The CDR3 DNA reads as TGCGCCAGCAGCCAAGATGGTGGGGCTCTGGGGCGAGGGAGCACCGGGGAGCTGTTTTTT. It yields the protein CASSQDGGALGRGSTGELFF.

V is TRBV4-1 and J is TRBJ2-3; 7 bases are shared with TRBD2. The ends lost 0 bases at V and 0 bases at J; junction bases unmatched: 3. Looked up from germline, CDR1 is MGHRA and CDR2 is YSYEKL. The CDR3 contains 16 residues. CDR3 region: CASSQDRGVSTDTQYF. The CDR3 DNA sequence: TGCGCCAGCAGCCAAGATCGGGGGGTTAGCACAGATACGCAGTATTTT.

In its sample, this clone was seen once. V usage is TRBV28 and J usage is TRBJ1-5, with D possibly being TRBD1 (6 bases). This CDR3 spans 14 amino acids. Germline V lookup: CDR1 MDHEN, CDR2 SYDVKM. V lost 4 bases and J 4 bases, leaving 11 bases between the germline ends. This CDR3 reads CASSYRDNNQPQHF. The DNA of the CDR3 is TGTGCCAGCAGTTACCGGGACAATAATCAGCCCCAGCATTTT.

The rearrangement links TRBV7-2 to TRBJ1-2; possibly TRBD1 for D (6 bases). This CDR3 has 13 residues. The germline gives CDR1 SGHTA, CDR2 FQGNSA. V lost 3 bases and J lost 7, with 12 bases in between. CDR3 residues: CASSFRGAGGYTF. CDR3 bases: TGTGCCAGCAGCTTTCGGGGGGCAGGTGGCTACACCTTC.

The chain employs TRBV5-1 and TRBJ2-5; no clear D. From germline, CDR1 is SGHRS and CDR2 YFSETQ. The CDR3 extends over 14 amino acids. Trimming shortened V by 4 bases and J by 3 bases, and 13 bases separated the two germline ends. CDR3 coding DNA: TGCGCCAGCAGCCTCTGGATCCGAGAAGAGACCCAGTACTTC. Protein: CASSLWIREETQYF.

The gene calls are TRBV9 and TRBJ2-3; a possible D gene is TRBD1 (5 bases). Germline lookup yields CDR1 SGDLS and CDR2 YYNGEE. The CDR3 totals 15 residues. Trimming shortened V by 0 bases and J by 2 bases, and 10 bases separated the two germline ends. The CDR3 reads CASSVGGSLTDTQYF. The CDR3, as DNA: TGTGCCAGCAGCGTAGGGGGCAGCCTCACAGATACGCAGTATTTT. Filled out from reference TRBV9 and TRBJ2-3, the complete variable domain reads DSGVTQTPKHLITATGQRVTLRCSPRSGDLSVYWYQQSLDQGLQFLIQYYNGEERAKGNILERFSAQQFPDLHSELNLSSLELGDSALYFCASSVGGSLTDTQYFGPGTRLTVL.

CDR3 protein: CASSKFTFRDRGGEQYV. CDR3 coding DNA: TGTGCCAGCAGCAAATTCACCTTCCGGGACAGGGGCGGCGAGCAGTACGTC. The chain carries TRBV21-1 and TRBJ2-7; whether TRBD1, the table's D call, matches the DNA was not checked. TRBV21-1 is recorded as a pseudogene. The CDR3 is 17 amino acids.

This clone was observed a few times. The chain uses TRBV7-6 and TRBJ2-7; D remains ambiguous. The CDR3 length is 14 residues. The V and J ends lost 1 base and 0 bases respectively, with 7 bases between them. Germline CDR1 and CDR2: SGHVS and FNYEAQ. In DNA, the CDR3 is TGTGCCAGCAGCTTAGAGGTAGGCTCCTACGAGCAGTACGTC. Protein: CASSLEVGSYEQYV.

The V and J genes are TRBV19 and TRBJ2-2; 7 bases match TRBD1. Unmatched junction bases numbered 3, after V lost 4 bases and J lost 1 base. CDR1 and CDR2 from the germline V gene are LNHDA and SQIVND (reference sequence). The CDR3 has 15 residues. CDR3 region: CASSKTGVNTGELFF. As DNA, the CDR3 is TGTGCCAGTAGTAAAACAGGGGTGAACACCGGGGAGCTGTTTTTT. The whole variable domain, filled in from reference TRBV19 and TRBJ2-2, reads DGGITQSPKYLFRKEGQNVTLSCEQNLNHDAMYWYRQDPGQGLRLIYYSQIVNDFQKGDIAEGYSVSREKKESFPLTVTSAQKNPTAFYLCASSKTGVNTGELFFGEGSRLTVL.

The CDR3 DNA reads TGTGCCAGCGGACTAGCGAGGGATGAGCAGTTCTTC. This gives the protein CASGLARDEQFF. The genes are TRBV6-6 and TRBJ2-1; TRBD2 agrees at 9 bases. The CDR3 sequence is 12 residues long. Germline V gene sequence: CDR1 MNHNY, CDR2 SVGAGI (reference sequence). The ends lost 8 bases at V and 8 bases at J; junction bases unmatched: 4.

The chain has TRBV4-2 and TRBJ1-4, with D possibly TRBD1 on 6 matching bases. V was pared by 4 bases and J by 3 bases, with 12 bases between. Per the germline V gene, CDR1 is LGHNA and CDR2 is YNFKEQ. The CDR3 extends over 15 amino acids. CDR3 sequence reads: CASSPNDRSNEKLFF. Here the CDR3 DNA reads TGTGCCAGCAGCCCAAACGACAGGTCTAATGAAAAACTGTTTTTT.

The gene calls are TRBV4-1 and TRBJ1-1; TRBD1 matches 10 bases. The CDR3 consists of 16 residues. Germline values: CDR1 MGHRA, CDR2 YSYEKL. V lost 0 bases, J lost 3 bases, and 4 bases stayed unmatched. CDR3 coding DNA: TGCGCCAGCAGCCAAGAGGGGACAGGGGCGGACACTGAAGCTTTCTTT. This sequence encodes CASSQEGTGADTEAFF.

The chain combines TRBV19 with TRBJ2-7; 9 bases align to TRBD1. The CDR3 runs to 13 residues. V was clipped by 3 bases and J by 4 bases; unmatched bases: 1. CDR1 and CDR2 from the germline V gene are LNHDA and SQIVND (reference sequence). Written as DNA, the CDR3 is TGTGCCAGTAGTATGGGACAGGGTTACGAGCAGTACTTC. Translated: CASSMGQGYEQYF.

This rearrangement joins TRBV6-6 to TRBJ2-7; 10 positions match TRBD1. CDR3 length: 15 amino acids. The germline V gene has CDR1 MNHNY and CDR2 SVGAGI (reference sequence). The V gene end was trimmed by 2 bases and the J gene end by 7 bases; junction bases not matched to a gene: 8. The CDR3 spells CASSYASGTGEEQYV. The CDR3 nucleotides read TGTGCCAGCAGTTACGCGTCCGGGACAGGGGAAGAGCAGTACGTC.

This rearrangement joins TRBV15 to TRBJ1-1; no definite D call. Trimming stripped 0 bases from V and 3 bases from J, with 5 bases between. This CDR3 is 13 amino acids long. The V gene's germline CDR1 is LNHNV and CDR2 YYDKDF (reference sequence). In DNA form, the CDR3 reads TGTGCCACCAGCAGAGAAGGGTACACTGAAGCTTTCTTT. Amino acid sequence: CATSREGYTEAFF.